Listed below are T cell receptor beta chains from one sample, sequenced in a study of cytomegalovirus exposure and HLA in healthy donors. The protocol was immunoSEQ multiplex PCR, while the TCRdb copy is restricted to in-frame clones and leaves out a portion. Of approximately 120,000 clones listed, just under 75% were seen once; the top ten hold approximately 4.3%. The sequenced material came from PBMCs. The receptor source for this set is a man in his sixties in good health and CMV-seropositive. Each CDR3 is given with its conserved first and last residue. The D gene is left open where the match is weak. Clone size, where shown, is once, few, many, or a class for clones that have expanded.

J gene: TRBJ1-6; clone size: .; D gene: TRBD1; V gene: TRBV28; CDR3 DNA: TGTGCCAGCAGTTTATGGCGTGGAACAGGGGATTCACCCCTCCACTTT; CDR3 protein: CASSLWRGTGDSPLHF
J gene: TRBJ1-4; clone size: once; D gene: TRBD1; V gene: TRBV7-9; CDR3 DNA: TGTGCCAGCAGCTTAGCGCCGTGGACAGGGGCGGGAAAACTGTTTTTT; CDR3 protein: CASSLAPWTGAGKLFF
J gene: TRBJ1-6; clone size: .; D gene: .; V gene: TRBV11-1; CDR3 DNA: TGTGCCAGCAGCACCAGGAAAAGCTCCTATAATTCACCCCTCCACTTT; CDR3 protein: CASSTRKSSYNSPLHF
J gene: TRBJ2-4; clone size: once; D gene: TRBD2; V gene: TRBV30; CDR3 DNA: TGTGCCTGGAGTACGAGCGGGGGGATAAACATTCAGTACTTC; CDR3 protein: CAWSTSGGINIQYF
J gene: TRBJ2-7; clone size: .; D gene: .; V gene: TRBV7-9; CDR3 DNA: TGTTCCAGCAGCATCGGACACCTTCTCTACGAGCAGTACTTC; CDR3 protein: CSSSIGHLLYEQYF
J gene: TRBJ2-5; clone size: .; D gene: TRBD1; V gene: TRBV5-1; CDR3 DNA: TGCGCCAGCAGCCGATTCGGACAGGGAGGCGGAGAGACCCAGTACTTC; CDR3 protein: CASSRFGQGGGETQYF
J gene: TRBJ1-2; clone size: .; D gene: TRBD1; V gene: TRBV5-6; CDR3 DNA: TGTGCCAGCAGCCTACAGGGGGAGGTCGGCTACACCTTC; CDR3 protein: CASSLQGEVGYTF
J gene: TRBJ2-7; clone size: few; D gene: TRBD2; V gene: TRBV5-6; CDR3 DNA: TGTGCCAGCAGCTTAGGGACTACCTACGAGCAGTACTTC; CDR3 protein: CASSLGTTYEQYF
J gene: TRBJ2-3; clone size: .; D gene: TRBD2; V gene: TRBV20-1; CDR3 DNA: TGCAGTCAACTAGCGACAGATACGCAGTATTTT; CDR3 protein: CSQLATDTQYF
J gene: TRBJ2-7; clone size: few; D gene: .; V gene: TRBV6-1; CDR3 DNA: TGTGCCACCACAGAAACAGGAACGTACGAGCAGTACTTC; CDR3 protein: CATTETGTYEQYF
J gene: TRBJ2-3; clone size: .; D gene: .; V gene: TRBV28; CDR3 DNA: TGTGCCAGCAGTTTAGAACTAGTTTTAGGTACGCAGTATTTT; CDR3 protein: CASSLELVLGTQYF
J gene: TRBJ2-2; clone size: .; D gene: .; V gene: TRBV5-1; CDR3 DNA: TGCGCCAGCGGCAGTTCGTCTCAGGGGTTCGGGGAGCTGTTTTTT; CDR3 protein: CASGSSSQGFGELFF
J gene: TRBJ1-1; clone size: .; D gene: .; V gene: TRBV2; CDR3 DNA: TGTGCCAGCAGTCCGCGCACTGAAGCTTTCTTT; CDR3 protein: CASSPRTEAFF
J gene: TRBJ2-1; clone size: .; D gene: TRBD2; V gene: TRBV7-3; CDR3 DNA: TGTGCCAGCAGCCCCGGACTAGCGAGGAATGAGCAGTTCTTC; CDR3 protein: CASSPGLARNEQFF
J gene: TRBJ2-3; clone size: .; D gene: .; V gene: TRBV5-1; CDR3 DNA: TGCGCCAGCAGCTTGGCCGAGGGGGTAGCTCGGACGGATACGCAGTATTTT; CDR3 protein: CASSLAEGVARTDTQYF
J gene: TRBJ2-5; clone size: .; D gene: .; V gene: TRBV4-1; CDR3 DNA: TGCGCCAGCAGCCAAGTTGGGGCGGAAGAGACCCAGTACTTC; CDR3 protein: CASSQVGAEETQYF